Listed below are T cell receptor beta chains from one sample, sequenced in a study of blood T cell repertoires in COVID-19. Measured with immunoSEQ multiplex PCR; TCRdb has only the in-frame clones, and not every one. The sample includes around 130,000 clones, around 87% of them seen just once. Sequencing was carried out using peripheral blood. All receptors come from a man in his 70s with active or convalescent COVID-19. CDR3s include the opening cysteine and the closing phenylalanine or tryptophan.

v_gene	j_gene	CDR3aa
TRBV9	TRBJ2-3	CASSPGTGAMDTQYF
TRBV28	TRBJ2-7	CASREGGSYEQYF
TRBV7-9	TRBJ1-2	CASSLAHGTRRYYTF
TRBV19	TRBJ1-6	CASNPPGGRALHF
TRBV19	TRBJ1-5	CASTDLGGSNQPQHF
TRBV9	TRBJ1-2	CASSVGGSNYGYTF
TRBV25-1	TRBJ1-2	CASSEFGILADGYTF
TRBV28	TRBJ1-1	CASSPPQTLSEAFF
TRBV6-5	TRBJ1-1	CASSSVDRGTEAFF
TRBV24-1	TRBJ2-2	CATSDPDTLTGELFF
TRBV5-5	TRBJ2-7	CASSFATFSIYEQYF
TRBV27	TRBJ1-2	CASSLQGNYGYTF
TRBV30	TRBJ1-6	CAWRLRDRNSPLHF
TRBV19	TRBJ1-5	CASSGQDNQPQHF
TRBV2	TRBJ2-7	CARSRLAGLAYEQYF
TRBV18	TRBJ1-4	CASSEALDEKLFF
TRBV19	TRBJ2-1	CASSIGSGSYNEQFF
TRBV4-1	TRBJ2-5	CASSRTSGRSTYQETQYF
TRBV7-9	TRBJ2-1	CASSQGTSGTEQFF
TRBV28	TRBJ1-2	CASGWTGTDGYTF
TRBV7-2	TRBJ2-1	CASSLGSGRYNEQFF
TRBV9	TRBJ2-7	CASSVTAGGSYEQYF
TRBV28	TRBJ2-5	CASSLDGRAQETQYF
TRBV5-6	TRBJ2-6	CASSFTGAGANVLTF
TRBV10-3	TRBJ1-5	CAIGDRGNQPQHF
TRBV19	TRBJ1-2	CASSSQVAGDYGYTF
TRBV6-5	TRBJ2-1	CASEETGPSYNEQFF
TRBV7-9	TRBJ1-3	CASSPDGGSGNTIYF
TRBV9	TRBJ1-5	CASSVGGSGEPQHF
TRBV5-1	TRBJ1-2	CASSLVVGADGYTF
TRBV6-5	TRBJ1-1	CASSRPGVDTEAFF
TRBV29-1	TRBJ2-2	CSVEVATGTGELFF
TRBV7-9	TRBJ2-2	CASSLMAPAGAGELFF
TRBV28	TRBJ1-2	CASSDSTGSDYGYTF
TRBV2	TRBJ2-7	CASSELMRNEQYF
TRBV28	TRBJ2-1	CASSVPTSGSRNEQFF
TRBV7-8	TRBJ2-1	CASSFAGAGGYNEQFF
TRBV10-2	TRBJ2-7	CASSEGPSGSSYEQYF
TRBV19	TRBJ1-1	CASSNQGNTEAFF
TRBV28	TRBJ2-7	CASSFPLADRTSYEQYF
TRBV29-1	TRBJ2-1	CSVGPGGNEQFF
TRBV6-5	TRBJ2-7	CASRAGTSGPYEQYF
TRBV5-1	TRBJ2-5	CASSLLAGGPQETQYF
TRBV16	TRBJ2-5	CASSQSRAREETQYF
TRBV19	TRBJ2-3	CASSIGLARADTQYF
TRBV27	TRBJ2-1	CASSLSLAAALNEQFF
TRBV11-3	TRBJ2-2	CASSLEGGAGELFF
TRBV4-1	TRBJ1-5	CASSHARGQGSNQPQHF
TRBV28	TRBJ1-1	CASSQIFGQSLSSQASNTEAFF